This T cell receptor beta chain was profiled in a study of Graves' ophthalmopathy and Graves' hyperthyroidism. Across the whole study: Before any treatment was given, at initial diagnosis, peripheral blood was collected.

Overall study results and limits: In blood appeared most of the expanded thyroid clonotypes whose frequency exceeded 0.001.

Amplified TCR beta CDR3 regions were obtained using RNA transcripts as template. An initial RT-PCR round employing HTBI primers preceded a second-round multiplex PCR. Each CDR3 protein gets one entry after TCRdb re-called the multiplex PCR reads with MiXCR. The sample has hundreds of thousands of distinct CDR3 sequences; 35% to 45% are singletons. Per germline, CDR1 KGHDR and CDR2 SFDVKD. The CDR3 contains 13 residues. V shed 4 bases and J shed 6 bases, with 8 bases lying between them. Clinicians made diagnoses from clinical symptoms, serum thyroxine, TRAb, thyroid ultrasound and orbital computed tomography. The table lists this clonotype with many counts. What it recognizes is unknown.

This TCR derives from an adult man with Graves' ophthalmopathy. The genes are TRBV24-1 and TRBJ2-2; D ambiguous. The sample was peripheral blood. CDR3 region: CATSETVAGELFF. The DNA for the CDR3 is TGTGCCACCAGTGAGACTGTGGCCGGGGAGCTGTTTTTT.